These 29 T cell receptor beta chains were sequenced from one sample in a study of cytomegalovirus exposure and HLA in healthy donors. PCR amplification relied on 60 Vbeta primers (plus 13 Jbeta primers). Only in-frame clones appear in the TCRdb table, and some are missing; sequencing was by immunoSEQ multiplex PCR. The sample has 150,000 to 200,000 clones, 60% to 80% seen once. The sample comprised PBMCs. Receptors originate from a man between 60 and 75 years old in good health and CMV-seronegative.

V is TRBV19 and J is TRBJ2-7; D gene unclear. Per the germline V gene, CDR1 is LNHDA and CDR2 is SQIVND (reference sequence). CDR3 length: 12 residues. V gave up 5 bases and J gave up 3 bases, with 8 bases separating them. The chain's CDR3 is CASSQTIYEQYF. For the CDR3, the DNA is TGTGCCAGTAGTCAGACAATCTACGAGCAGTACTTC.

In its sample, this clone was seen once. This chain joins TRBV28 and TRBJ1-5, with 9 bases aligning to TRBD1. Per germline, CDR1 MDHEN and CDR2 SYDVKM. This CDR3 has 15 residues. J gave up 6 bases and V 2 bases, and 5 bases lay outside the gene matches. In DNA form, the CDR3 reads TGTGCCAGCAGTTTACGGGACAGGGCATTTCAGCCCCAGCATTTT. Its protein product is CASSLRDRAFQPQHF. Filled out from reference TRBV28 and TRBJ1-5, the complete variable domain reads DVKVTQSSRYLVKRTGEKVFLECVQDMDHENMFWYRQDPGLGLRLIYFSYDVKMKEKGDIPEGYSVSREKKERFSLILESASTNQTSMYLCASSLRDRAFQPQHFGDGTRLSIL.

The gene calls are TRBV28 and TRBJ2-7; 7 bases align to TRBD1. V shed 7 bases and J 3 bases; nucleotides not matched to a gene: 9. The CDR3 is 14 amino acids. CDR1 MDHEN and CDR2 SYDVKM come from the germline V gene. The CDR3 DNA reads as TGTGCCAGCATAGAGGGGGCGAACTTCTACGAGCAGTACTTC. It yields the protein CASIEGANFYEQYF.

This clone showed up just once. This chain joins TRBV5-4 and TRBJ2-1; 10 positions match TRBD1. V trimming: 7 bases; J trimming: 4 bases; junction bases outside the gene matches: 8. The germline gives CDR1 SGHNT, CDR2 YYREEE (reference sequence). This CDR3 contains 15 residues. The CDR3 spells CASGRGTGAYNEQFF. Here the CDR3 DNA reads TGTGCCAGCGGCCGAGGGACAGGGGCTTACAATGAGCAGTTCTTC.

This chain links TRBV5-6 with TRBJ1-2; unclear D gene. Trimming took off 2 bases at V and 5 bases at J, with 16 bases between the two ends. CDR3 length equals 15 residues. Germline CDR1 SGHDT, CDR2 YYEEEE. The CDR3 DNA is TGTGCCAGCAGCTTTAGAGGCGGGAATTTTTATGGCTACACCTTC. This translates into CASSFRGGNFYGYTF.

The chain links TRBV5-6 to TRBJ1-1; D is perhaps TRBD1 (6 bases). The CDR3 spans 12 residues. Germline V gives CDR1 SGHDT, CDR2 YYEEEE. V was cut by 2 bases and J by 10 bases, with 12 bases left in between. CDR3 sequence: CASSFIQGSAFF. In DNA, the CDR3 is TGTGCCAGCAGCTTTATACAGGGATCAGCTTTCTTT.

The chain combines TRBV29-1 with TRBJ1-5; maybe TRBD1 (5 bases). This CDR3 is 13 amino acids long. Trimming cost V 7 bases and J 4 bases, with 14 bases left between them. Germline-derived CDR1 and CDR2 are SQVTM and ANQGSEA. This CDR3 reads CSGLGGDNQPQHF. The DNA of the CDR3 is TGCAGCGGACTTGGGGGGGATAATCAGCCCCAGCATTTT.

This chain links TRBV27 with TRBJ2-7, with TRBD2 as a possible D gene (7 bases). V dropped 8 bases and J dropped 5 bases, with 19 bases sitting between them. The V gene's germline CDR1 is MNHEY and CDR2 SMNVEV (reference sequence). This CDR3 comprises 14 residues. CDR3 protein: CASRGAEGVNEQYF. The CDR3 DNA is TGTGCCAGCCGGGGGGCAGAGGGTGTGAACGAGCAGTACTTC.

The rearrangement joins TRBV5-6 to TRBJ2-3, with 7 bases lining up with TRBD2. V was pared by 4 bases and J by 6 bases, with 11 bases of the junction left unmatched. This CDR3 has 15 amino acids. Germline V CDR1 and CDR2: SGHDT, YYEEEE. This chain's CDR3 is CASSPPGGLGDTQYF. CDR3 coding DNA: TGTGCCAGCAGCCCGCCAGGAGGACTAGGCGATACGCAGTATTTT.

This rearrangement joins TRBV18 to TRBJ1-4; D is possibly TRBD1 (6 bases). There are 14 residues in the CDR3. The germline V and J ends were trimmed by 8 bases and 5 bases, with 15 bases remaining between them. CDR1 is KGHSH and CDR2 is LQKENI in the germline V gene. In DNA, the CDR3 is TGTGCCAGCCGACAGGACATATCAAATGAAAAACTGTTTTTT. This codes for CASRQDISNEKLFF.

A note on this clone: The junction and the germline gene differ at one end; a read error may be behind it. This sequence joins TRBV14 and TRBJ1-6, with 9 bases matching TRBD1. The CDR3 runs 13 residues. In germline, CDR1 is SGHDN, CDR2 FVKESK. In DNA, the CDR3 is TGTGCCAGCAGCCAACACCCGGGACAGGGATTTTACTTT. As protein: CASSQHPGQGFYF.

V is TRBV18 and J is TRBJ2-2; 10 nucleotides match TRBD2. CDR1 and CDR2 from the germline V gene are KGHSH and LQKENI. CDR3 length: 16 residues. J lost 1 base, V lost 2 bases, and 1 base had no gene match. In DNA form, the CDR3 reads TGTGCCAGCTCACCATGGACTAGCGGGAACACCGGGGAGCTGTTTTTT. Its translation: CASSPWTSGNTGELFF.

The chain carries TRBV7-7 and TRBJ2-1, with a tentative D call TRBD1 (5 bases). V shed 0 bases and J shed 1 base, with 10 bases lying between them. From germline, CDR1 is SSHAT and CDR2 FNYEAQ (reference sequence). This CDR3 spans 16 amino acids. DNA of the CDR3: TGTGCCAGCAGCTTAGCGGCTGACAGTTCCTACAATGAGCAGTTCTTC. Its translation: CASSLAADSSYNEQFF.

The table lists this clone with a count of one. The V and J genes are TRBV27 and TRBJ2-1; a possible D gene is TRBD2 (6 bases). Germline V lookup: CDR1 MNHEY, CDR2 SMNVEV (reference sequence). Trimming removed 5 bases from V and 7 bases from J, with 15 bases in between. The CDR3 consists of 14 residues. The CDR3 nucleotides are TGTGCCAGCAGTGCAAGACTAGGTTGGAATGAGCAGTTCTTC. Protein product: CASSARLGWNEQFF.

The V gene is TRBV28, the J gene TRBJ2-7; the match to TRBD2 covers 9 bases. CDR3 size: 14 residues. V was clipped by 6 bases and J by 4 bases; unmatched bases: 7. CDR1 is MDHEN and CDR2 is SYDVKM in the germline V gene. In nucleotides, the CDR3 is TGTGCCAGCAGAACTGCTAGCGGGGTTTACGAGCAGTACTTC. Amino acid sequence: CASRTASGVYEQYF.

The V and J genes are TRBV28 and TRBJ2-7, with 11 bases that match TRBD1. The CDR3 contains 16 residues. In germline, CDR1 is MDHEN, CDR2 SYDVKM. V shed 6 bases and J 3 bases; nucleotides not matched to a gene: 10. The CDR3 DNA sequence: TGTGCCAGCAGGCCTTATACGGGACAGGGGGACTACGAGCAGTACTTC. It translates to CASRPYTGQGDYEQYF.

The genes are TRBV27 and TRBJ2-7, with 11 positions matching TRBD2. The CDR3 has 13 residues. Germline CDR1 is MNHEY and CDR2 is SMNVEV (reference sequence). The ends lost 6 bases at V and 7 bases at J; junction bases unmatched: 5. In DNA, the CDR3 is TGTGCCAGCAGGCCTAGCGGGGGGCAGGAGCAGTACTTC. Translation gives CASRPSGGQEQYF.

The V gene is TRBV7-9, the J gene TRBJ2-5; perhaps TRBD2 as D (6 bases). Trimming removed 4 bases from V and 3 bases from J, with 9 bases in between. The germline V gene has CDR1 SEHNR and CDR2 FQNEAQ (reference sequence). CDR3 size: 13 residues. The CDR3 region has the DNA TGTGCCAGCAGCTCGGGACTGAAAGAGACCCAGTACTTC. This translates into CASSSGLKETQYF.

This clone occurred a few times. The rearrangement links TRBV4-3 to TRBJ2-1, with 10 bases lining up with TRBD2. This CDR3 has 18 amino acids. Germline CDR1 is LGHNA and CDR2 is YSLEER. V shed 0 bases, J shed 3 bases, and the junction held 8 bases outside the gene matches. CDR3 nucleotides: TGCGCCAGCAGCCAAGATCTTTCTAGCGGGAGTTTCTACAATGAGCAGTTCTTC. Its translation is CASSQDLSSGSFYNEQFF.

About this clone: The junction departs from germline at one end; a sequencing error may be responsible. At the DNA level, this CDR3 is encoded by other sequences in the same sample as well. The chain is built from TRBV6-5 and TRBJ1-6; 10 bases map to TRBD1. Per germline, CDR1 MNHEY and CDR2 SVGAGI. The CDR3 length is 14 residues. The CDR3 bases are TGTGCCAGCAGTTCGGGACAGGGGCCTTCACCCCTACACTTT. Translation gives CASSSGQGPSPLHF.

This chain connects TRBV7-2 to TRBJ2-7; 9 bases line up with TRBD1. J was trimmed by 3 bases and V by 2 bases; bases with no gene match: 14. Germline V gives CDR1 SGHTA, CDR2 FQGNSA. The CDR3 sequence is 18 residues long. The CDR3 DNA sequence: TGTGCCAGCAGCTTAACAACAGGGGGCGCGGTGACTGTCTACGAGCAGTACTTC. It translates to CASSLTTGGAVTVYEQYF.

This clone has more than one count but fewer than ten. The chain couples TRBV29-1 to TRBJ1-1; 7 bases line up with TRBD1. The CDR3 runs to 12 residues. Trimming took 5 bases from V and 10 from J; bases not matched to a gene: 10. Germline CDR1 and CDR2: SQVTM and ANQGSEA. The CDR3 coding sequence is TGCAGCGTTCAAGGACAGGTCGCAGGAGCTTTCTTT. As protein: CSVQGQVAGAFF.

The chain uses TRBV7-9 and TRBJ1-2; TRBD1 is a possible D gene (6 bases). V lost 1 base and J 3 bases, leaving 12 bases between the germline ends. This CDR3 contains 15 residues. Germline V gene sequence: CDR1 SEHNR, CDR2 FQNEAQ (reference sequence). For the CDR3, the DNA is TGTGCCAGCAGCTTAGGTGGGGGACACCACTATGGCTACACCTTC. It specifies CASSLGGGHHYGYTF.

The rearrangement uses TRBV30 and TRBJ1-2; TRBD1 is a possible D gene (5 bases). This CDR3 has 13 amino acids. Trimming removed 2 bases at V and 6 bases at J, with 13 bases between. The germline gives CDR1 GTSNPN, CDR2 SVGIG (reference sequence). The DNA of the CDR3 is TGTGCCTGGAGTCCCGGCGGGGGGAATGGCTACACCTTC. It is translated as CAWSPGGGNGYTF.

This clone occurred once. The chain employs TRBV5-1 and TRBJ2-3, with TRBD2 as a possible D gene (6 bases). Germline CDR1 and CDR2: SGHRS and YFSETQ. The CDR3 sequence is 15 residues long. With 0 bases removed from V and 2 bases from J, the gap between germline ends came to 10 bases. Here the CDR3 reads CASSLDSGFTDTQYF. The CDR3 region has the DNA TGCGCCAGCAGCTTGGATAGCGGTTTCACAGATACGCAGTATTTT.

The chain recombines TRBV6-5 with TRBJ1-3; 10 nucleotides line up with TRBD1. The V segment lost 2 bases and the J segment 2 bases; nucleotides outside the gene matches: 3. This CDR3 spans 16 amino acids. Germline V lookup: CDR1 MNHEY, CDR2 SVGAGI. The CDR3 nucleotides are TGTGCCAGCAGTTACGGACAGGGGGTTGCTGGAAACACCATATATTTT. This gives the protein CASSYGQGVAGNTIYF.

With respect to this clone: At one boundary the junction diverges from the germline segment, which might be a read error. V gene TRBV7-9 combines with J gene TRBJ2-7; D is uncertain. Germline V gene lookup returns CDR1 SEHNR and CDR2 FQNEAQ (reference sequence). The CDR3 runs 13 residues. CDR3 amino acids: CSSSRPTSSEQYF. CDR3 DNA sequence: TGTTCCAGCAGCCGCCCGACATCTTCCGAGCAGTACTTC.

The V and J genes are TRBV21-1 and TRBJ1-1; TRBD1, as called in the table, went unchecked against the DNA. TRBV21-1 is labeled a pseudogene. The CDR3 sequence is 15 residues long. CDR3 coding DNA: TGTGCCACCAAGAAGGGGGAAACTATGAACACTGAAGCTTTCTTT. Amino acids: CATKKGETMNTEAFF.

The CDR3: CAWVVGGNNGYTF. Written as DNA, the CDR3 is TGTGCCTGGGTAGTGGGAGGGAACAATGGCTACACCTTC. The chain recombines TRBV30 with TRBJ1-2, with no clear D. Germline CDR1 is GTSNPN and CDR2 is SVGIG (reference sequence). V lost 5 bases to trimming and J lost 6 bases, with 16 bases between them. The CDR3 contains 13 residues.